The 5 T cell receptor beta chains below were found in one sample sequenced in a study of cytomegalovirus exposure and HLA in healthy donors (TCRdb year 2017). Library construction relied on the immunoSEQ multiplex PCR assay. A mixture of 60 forward primers for TCR Vbeta segments and 13 reverse primers for TCR Jbeta segments was used in the multiplex PCR. As stored in TCRdb, this immuneACCESS dataset retains in-frame rearrangements with V and J assigned. A fraction of the clones does not appear; measured against another copy, unresolved V genes explain less than half of the discrepancy, and the remainder lacks a known reason. The sample yields roughly 120,000 clones; around three quarters were counted once. Less than 4.5% of the sample comes from the top ten. Sequencing was carried out using PBMCs. The receptors stem from a man in his forties in good health and CMV-seronegative.

A single count supports this clone. The chain links TRBV25-1 to TRBJ2-5; 10 nucleotides align to TRBD2. Trimming took 3 bases from V and 5 from J; bases not matched to a gene: 9. Per the germline V gene, CDR1 is MGHDK and CDR2 is SYGVNS. The CDR3 consists of 16 residues. CDR3 DNA sequence: TGTGCCAGCAGTGACAGCGGGGGGGCCGTCCGTGAGACCCAGTACTTC. Translation gives CASSDSGGAVRETQYF. The whole variable domain, filled in from reference TRBV25-1 and TRBJ2-5, reads EADIYQTPRYLVIGTGKKITLECSQTMGHDKMYWYQQDPGMELHLIHYSYGVNSTEKGDLSSESTVSRIRTEHFPLTLESARPSHTSQYLCASSDSGGAVRETQYFGPGTRLLVL.

This chain joins TRBV28 and TRBJ2-7; 7 bases map to TRBD1. The CDR3 has 16 amino acids. Germline CDR1 and CDR2: MDHEN and SYDVKM. Germline trimming cut 2 bases from V and 2 bases from J; bases unmatched to any gene: 9. The CDR3 bases are TGTGCCAGCAGTTTAGCACTACAGGGGCTTACCTACGAGCAGTACTTC. Translated: CASSLALQGLTYEQYF.

The chain carries TRBV5-5 and TRBJ1-5, with 9 bases fitting TRBD1. Per germline, CDR1 SGHKS and CDR2 YYEKEE (reference sequence). Trimming cost V 8 bases and J 1 base; bases outside gene matches: 7. This CDR3 spans 15 amino acids. The CDR3 nucleotides read TGTGCCAGTAGCCGGACAGGGGTGAGCAATCAGCCCCAGCATTTT. Its protein is CASSRTGVSNQPQHF.

V is TRBV5-4 and J is TRBJ1-4, with TRBD1 identical over 7 bases. Trimming at V came to 1 base and at J to 8 bases, leaving 8 bases not matched to a gene. Per germline, CDR1 SGHNT and CDR2 YYREEE (reference sequence). CDR3 length equals 15 residues. CDR3 coding DNA: TGTGCCAGCAGCTTGAGAGGGGGCGGTGGCGAAAAACTGTTTTTT. Translation: CASSLRGGGGEKLFF.

The rearrangement links TRBV5-1 to TRBJ2-7; D call uncertain. With 0 bases removed from V and 2 bases from J, the gap between germline ends came to 12 bases. The germline CDR1 and CDR2 sequences are SGHRS and YFSETQ. The CDR3 length is 15 residues. The CDR3 loop reads CASSLGSATTYEQYF. CDR3 DNA: TGCGCCAGCAGCTTGGGATCGGCTACTACCTACGAGCAGTACTTC.